The clone carrying this T cell receptor beta chain was counted many times. Antigen unknown. The data are from a study of neurological immune-mediated disorders. The germline V gene has CDR1 SEHNR and CDR2 FQNEAQ (reference sequence). The CDR3 extends over 14 amino acids. V was clipped by 0 bases and J by 4 bases, with 10 bases between them. General study points: The absence of shared CDR3 amino acid sequences among expanded clones across subjects suggests private repertoires in all groups.

With 10-nucleotide random UMIs included, cDNA was synthesized by 5'RACE. MiXCR, applied by TCRdb to the 5' RACE reads, yields one record per CDR3 protein. The sample gives about 16,000 distinct CDR3 sequences, approximately 8.8% of which show up once; more than 35% is in the top ten. The source material was CD8+ T cells from blood. The sequence was collected from a man in his fifties in good health. V is TRBV7-9 and J is TRBJ2-7; D is possibly TRBD1 (6 bases). The CDR3 bases are TGTGCCAGCAGCTTAGCCAGGGGTAGTTACGAGCAGTACTTC. Protein sequence: CASSLARGSYEQYF.